These T cell receptor beta chains were read from a single sample in a study of tumor-infiltrating lymphocytes in primary liver carcinoma. Each CDR3 protein is one row after TCRdb ran MiXCR on the multiplex PCR reads. The sample includes 300,000 to 400,000 distinct CDR3 sequences, about 61% of them seen just once. The sample consisted of peripheral blood. These TCRs come from a man aged 40-49 years with primary liver carcinoma and hepatitis B virus infection. The CDR3 runs from the conserved cysteine through the conserved F or W. The D gene is left open where the match is weak. Clone size is stated in some rows and not others, as once, few, many or a class when expanded.

J: TRBJ1-2
D: -
V: TRBV12-3/TRBV12-4
size: -
DNA: TGTGCCAGCACTGATTCCATCACTAGAGCTAACTATGGCTACATCTTC
CDR3: CASTDSITRANYGYIF

J: TRBJ2-7
D: -
V: TRBV6-5
size: many
DNA: TGTGCCAGCAGACAGGTCTACGAGCAGTACTTC
CDR3: CASRQVYEQYF

J: TRBJ2-1
D: -
V: TRBV11-2
size: many
DNA: TGTGCCAGCAGCTTAGCTCGGCGGACCAGCTCCTACAATGAGCAGTTCTTC
CDR3: CASSLARRTSSYNEQFF

J: TRBJ2-1
D: TRBD2
V: TRBV30
size: -
DNA: TGTGCCTGGAGTGCCTCCGGGACTAGCGTTAGTGAGCAGTTCTTC
CDR3: CAWSASGTSVSEQFF

J: TRBJ2-1
D: TRBD2
V: TRBV11-2
size: -
DNA: TGTGCCGGCAGTCGTTCAGCGGGAGGGCCGGGTGAGCAGTTCTTC
CDR3: CAGSRSAGGPGEQFF

J: TRBJ2-4
D: -
V: TRBV11-2
size: -
DNA: TGTGCCAGTAGCTACCGCCTAGCCAAAAACATTCAGTACTTC
CDR3: CASSYRLAKNIQYF

J: TRBJ2-1
D: TRBD1
V: TRBV28
size: -
DNA: TGTGCCAGCAGTTTCCCCGGACAGGGGGCCTTTGGAGGGGGAAATGAGCAGTTCTTC
CDR3: CASSFPGQGAFGGGNEQFF

J: TRBJ2-1
D: -
V: TRBV11-3
size: -
DNA: TGTGCTAGCAGCTTCGGAGAGGAGTATGAGCAGTTCTTC
CDR3: CASSFGEEYEQFF

J: TRBJ2-7
D: -
V: TRBV4-2
size: -
DNA: TGTGCCAGCAGCCAAGTACAGGCGGTTTCCTACGAGCAGTACTTC
CDR3: CASSQVQAVSYEQYF

J: TRBJ2-7
D: -
V: TRBV29-1
size: -
DNA: TGCAGCGTTGAAGGACAGTGTACCTACGAACAGTACTTC
CDR3: CSVEGQCTYEQYF

J: TRBJ2-2
D: -
V: TRBV6-2/TRBV6-3
size: many
DNA: TGTGCCAGCAGTTTAGGGATCGGGGAGCTGTTTTTT
CDR3: CASSLGIGELFF

J: TRBJ2-3
D: -
V: TRBV6-2/TRBV6-3
size: -
DNA: TGTGCCAGCAGTTATGACAGAGACATAGATACGCAGTATTTT
CDR3: CASSYDRDIDTQYF

J: TRBJ1-2
D: -
V: TRBV12-3/TRBV12-4
size: many
DNA: TGTGCCAGCAGTTTAGGAGCACGGGGCTACACCTTC
CDR3: CASSLGARGYTF

J: TRBJ2-7
D: -
V: TRBV7-9
size: -
DNA: TGTGCCAGCAGCTTCGGGGGCGGGAGCTCCTACAAGCAGTACTTC
CDR3: CASSFGGGSSYKQYF

J: TRBJ1-5
D: -
V: TRBV5-4
size: -
DNA: TGTGCCAACAGCCACGGGGGATTACGGGATCAGCCCCAGCATTTT
CDR3: CANSHGGLRDQPQHF

J: TRBJ2-1
D: -
V: TRBV11-2
size: many
DNA: TGTGCCAGCAGCGGGCCGGGAAATCTTTACAATGAGCAGTTCTTC
CDR3: CASSGPGNLYNEQFF

J: TRBJ2-3
D: -
V: TRBV11-2
size: once
DNA: TGTGACAGCAGCTTGAGCACGGATACGCAGTATTTT
CDR3: CDSSLSTDTQYF

J: TRBJ1-2
D: -
V: TRBV28
size: -
DNA: TGTGCCAGCAGTGGTCAGATACCAAACTATGGCTACACCTTC
CDR3: CASSGQIPNYGYTF

J: TRBJ2-7
D: -
V: TRBV28
size: few
DNA: TGTGCCAGCGGTCGAACGGGGTACGAGCAGTACTTC
CDR3: CASGRTGYEQYF

J: TRBJ2-7
D: -
V: TRBV6-6
size: once
DNA: TGTGCCAGCAGTTACTCGACTGGGTACGAGAAGTACTTC
CDR3: CASSYSTGYEKYF

J: TRBJ2-7
D: -
V: TRBV6-5
size: -
DNA: TGTGTCAGCAGTTACCCTCATAGCTACGAGCAGTACTTC
CDR3: CVSSYPHSYEQYF

J: TRBJ2-7
D: TRBD1
V: TRBV5-1
size: few
DNA: TGCGCCAGCAGAAACGACCGGGACAGTATATATGGCGAGCAGTACTTC
CDR3: CASRNDRDSIYGEQYF

J: TRBJ1-1
D: -
V: TRBV29-1
size: many
DNA: TGCAGCGTCCAGGGCAGCACTGAAGCTTTCTTT
CDR3: CSVQGSTEAFF